A selection of T cell receptor beta chains follows, all from one sample in a study of long-term antiretroviral therapy in people with HIV. Here immunoSEQ multiplex PCR was the method, and the copy in TCRdb shows in-frame clones only, minus some. The sample shows over 7,000 clones, 82% of them seen only once. The specimen comprised unsorted PBMCs, sampled 0.1 years after starting antiretroviral therapy. The receptors were sampled from a man aged 35 to 55 with HIV. The CDR3 runs from the conserved cysteine through the conserved F or W. Each record gives: V gene, D gene, J gene, clone size, CDR3 protein, CDR3 DNA. D genes are given only for firm matches. Size tells how often a clone was seen (once, few, many) or the class of an expanded clone, and some rows leave it out.

TRBV27,.,TRBJ1-6,once,CASSLSPRDNSPLHF,TGTGCCAGCAGTTTATCGCCCAGGGATAATTCACCCCTCCACTTT
TRBV4-2,.,TRBJ1-6,few,CASTPGGADSPLHF,TGTGCCAGCACTCCGGGGGGCGCGGATTCACCCCTCCACTTT
TRBV29-1,TRBD2,TRBJ2-3,once,CSVREGSITDTQYF,TGCAGCGTTAGGGAGGGGAGTATCACAGATACGCAGTATTTT
TRBV4-3,.,TRBJ2-1,.,CASSQELGASSYNEQFF,TGCGCCAGCAGCCAAGAGTTGGGGGCAAGCTCCTACAATGAGCAGTTCTTC
TRBV27,TRBD1,TRBJ2-7,.,CASSLWTGSEQYF,TGTGCCAGCAGTTTATGGACAGGGAGCGAGCAGTACTTC
TRBV10-1,.,TRBJ2-1,.,CASSDNGARYNEQFF,TGCGCCAGCAGTGACAACGGAGCAAGGTACAATGAGCAGTTCTTC
TRBV15,.,TRBJ2-2,.,CATSSQHSNTGELFF,TGTGCCACCAGCAGCCAGCATTCGAACACCGGGGAGCTGTTTTTT
TRBV7-2,.,TRBJ2-2,few,CASSLGSAGTGELFF,TGTGCCAGCAGCTTAGGGAGCGCGGGCACCGGGGAGCTGTTTTTT
TRBV28,TRBD2,TRBJ2-3,.,CASTLRGASTDTQYF,TGTGCCAGCACGCTGCGGGGGGCGAGCACAGATACGCAGTATTTT
TRBV6-6,TRBD1,TRBJ1-5,.,CASVTGGENQPQHF,TGTGCCAGCGTGACAGGGGGCGAGAATCAGCCCCAGCATTTT
TRBV11-2,TRBD1,TRBJ1-3,.,CASDGVGTGQVSGNTIYF,TGTGCCAGCGACGGTGTTGGGACAGGGCAGGTATCAGGAAACACCATATATTTT
TRBV7-9,TRBD2,TRBJ2-1,.,CASSPLGLAGAFEQFF,TGTGCCAGCAGCCCCTTGGGACTAGCGGGGGCATTCGAGCAGTTCTTC
TRBV30,TRBD1,TRBJ1-5,few,CAWSGQGGQPQHF,TGTGCCTGGAGTGGACAGGGTGGTCAGCCCCAGCATTTT
TRBV18,.,TRBJ2-3,.,CASSPQHGSGRDTQYF,TGTGCCAGCTCACCACAACATGGGAGCGGAAGGGATACGCAGTATTTT
TRBV27,TRBD2,TRBJ2-2,few,CASSPTLAGGSELFF,TGTGCCAGCAGTCCTACCCTAGCGGGGGGCTCGGAGCTGTTTTTT
TRBV5-4,.,TRBJ1-3,.,CASSLVGAGNTIYF,TGTGCCAGCAGCTTGGTAGGGGCTGGAAACACCATATATTTT
TRBV29-1,.,TRBJ1-2,.,CSVGPGNQGTYGYTF,TGCAGCGTTGGGCCTGGGAACCAGGGGACCTATGGCTACACCTTC
TRBV7-6,TRBD1,TRBJ1-6,.,CASSPSPGTGYHSPLHF,TGTGCCAGCAGCCCCAGTCCCGGGACAGGGTATCATTCACCCCTCCACTTT
TRBV5-6,.,TRBJ1-6,.,CASSRPNYRDSPLHF,TGTGCCAGCAGCCGGCCTAATTACAGGGATTCACCCCTCCACTTT
TRBV25-1,.,TRBJ1-2,.,CASSEVGGRKNGYTF,TGTGCCAGCAGTGAAGTAGGGGGAAGGAAGAATGGCTACACCTTC
TRBV11-2,.,TRBJ2-6,.,CASSLIIVRESSGANVLTF,TGTGCCAGCAGCTTAATAATAGTCAGGGAAAGCTCTGGGGCCAACGTCCTGACTTTC
TRBV30,.,TRBJ1-1,.,CAWSVDGLEAFF,TGTGCCTGGAGTGTTGACGGACTTGAAGCTTTCTTT
TRBV27,TRBD1,TRBJ1-1,.,CASSLNRGNTEAFF,TGTGCCAGCAGTTTAAACAGGGGGAACACTGAAGCTTTCTTT
TRBV6-5,.,TRBJ2-2,.,CASRPGHDTGELFF,TGTGCCAGCAGACCGGGACATGACACCGGGGAGCTGTTTTTT
TRBV19,.,TRBJ1-4,.,CASSIVVSPTANEKLFF,TGTGCCAGTAGTATAGTTGTCAGTCCGACGGCTAATGAAAAACTGTTTTTT
TRBV12-5,.,TRBJ1-1,.,CASGLGTLRAPGPPDTEAFF,TGTGCTAGTGGTTTGGGAACACTCCGGGCCCCGGGCCCGCCCGACACTGAAGCTTTCTTT
TRBV5-6,.,TRBJ2-1,.,CASSSTSDGYNEQFF,TGTGCCAGCAGCTCCACCTCGGACGGTTACAATGAGCAGTTCTTC
TRBV27,.,TRBJ2-7,.,CASSLGSGAYEQYF,TGTGCCAGCAGTTTAGGCTCCGGCGCCTACGAGCAGTACTTC
TRBV5-1,.,TRBJ2-7,.,CASSQQDGTYEQYF,TGCGCCAGCAGCCAGCAGGACGGGACCTACGAGCAGTACTTC
TRBV10-3,.,TRBJ1-1,.,CAILPGGQGMNTEAFF,TGTGCCATACTCCCGGGGGGGCAGGGGATGAACACTGAAGCTTTCTTT
TRBV9,.,TRBJ2-1,.,CASSAQGNSYNEQFF,TGTGCCAGCAGCGCTCAGGGAAATTCCTACAATGAGCAGTTCTTC
TRBV4-1,.,TRBJ1-2,.,CASSQQTGSNYGYTF,TGCGCCAGCAGCCAACAGACGGGATCTAACTATGGCTACACCTTC
TRBV9,.,TRBJ2-5,.,CASSVGSDRQETQYF,TGTGCCAGCAGCGTAGGGTCGGACAGACAAGAGACCCAGTACTTC
TRBV5-5,.,TRBJ2-7,.,CASRRLVVNYEQYF,TGTGCCAGCAGAAGGCTTGTGGTAAACTACGAGCAGTACTTC
TRBV18,.,TRBJ2-3,.,CASSPEVLSSTDTQYF,TGTGCCAGCTCACCGGAAGTACTATCTAGCACAGATACGCAGTATTTT
TRBV10-1,.,TRBJ1-6,medium-sized,CASGTGNSPLHF,TGCGCCAGCGGGACGGGAAATTCACCCCTCCACTTT
TRBV6-5,TRBD2,TRBJ2-3,.,CASSYSGTSGGNTQYF,TGTGCCAGCAGTTACTCTGGGACTAGCGGAGGGAATACGCAGTATTTT
TRBV7-3,.,TRBJ2-3,.,CASSWVGAATDTQYF,TGTGCCAGCAGCTGGGTAGGGGCCGCCACAGATACGCAGTATTTT
TRBV25-1,.,TRBJ1-2,.,CASSEHGGLDYGYTF,TGTGCCAGCAGTGAACATGGAGGTCTGGATTATGGCTACACCTTC
TRBV7-9,.,TRBJ1-1,few,CASSPPTTGNTEAFF,TGTGCCAGCAGCCCCCCCACGACAGGGAACACTGAAGCTTTCTTT
TRBV5-8,.,TRBJ1-3,once,CASSLSGDAGNTIYF,TGTGCCAGCAGCTTGTCGGGGGACGCCGGAAACACCATATATTTT
TRBV7-8,.,TRBJ2-3,.,CASSLISVLTDTQYF,TGTGCCAGCAGCTTAATTAGTGTTTTGACAGATACGCAGTATTTT
TRBV21-1,.,TRBJ2-4,.,CASSKVAGMVGDIQYF,TGTGCCAGCAGCAAAGTAGCAGGGATGGTTGGAGACATTCAGTACTTC
TRBV19,.,TRBJ2-7,once,CASSTGPEQYF,TGTGCCAGTAGTACAGGGCCCGAGCAGTACTTC
TRBV29-1,.,TRBJ2-3,.,CSVGPDTQYF,TGCAGCGTTGGACCGGATACGCAGTATTTT
TRBV6-5,TRBD1,TRBJ2-7,.,CASSYSGTGYGEQYF,TGTGCCAGCAGTTACTCGGGGACAGGGTATGGCGAGCAGTACTTC
TRBV6-6,.,TRBJ2-3,few,CASSYQGRDTDTQYF,TGTGCCAGCAGTTACCAAGGACGCGACACAGATACGCAGTATTTT
TRBV4-1,.,TRBJ1-2,.,CASSPTRTAKLLLNYGYTF,TGCGCCAGCAGCCCGACAAGGACAGCTAAGTTACTTCTTAACTATGGCTACACCTTC
TRBV4-3,.,TRBJ2-7,.,CASSQDPGGHEQYF,TGCGCCAGCAGCCAAGATCCCGGGGGCCACGAGCAGTACTTC
TRBV5-4,.,TRBJ2-7,medium-sized,CASSSGIRPYEQYF,TGTGCCAGCAGCTCCGGCATACGACCTTACGAGCAGTACTTC
TRBV6-1,TRBD2,TRBJ2-1,.,CASSEHSGGAAEQFF,TGTGCCAGCAGTGAACACAGCGGGGGGGCCGCTGAGCAGTTCTTC
TRBV5-4,.,TRBJ2-7,once,CASSPESIPHEQYF,TGTGCCAGCAGCCCCGAATCCATTCCTCACGAGCAGTACTTC
TRBV10-2,TRBD2,TRBJ2-2,.,CASSDPAGGLRSTGELFF,TGCGCCAGCAGTGATCCAGCGGGGGGGCTTCGGAGTACCGGGGAGCTGTTTTTT
TRBV4-1,.,TRBJ1-4,.,CASSHRDTGEKLFF,TGCGCCAGCAGCCACCGGGACACTGGTGAAAAACTGTTTTTT
TRBV5-1,.,TRBJ2-7,.,CASSLHPSYEQYF,TGCGCCAGCAGCTTGCACCCGTCCTACGAGCAGTACTTC